These T cell receptor beta chains were read from a single sample in a study of blood T cell repertoires in COVID-19. This table comes from immunoSEQ multiplex PCR, and its TCRdb copy is limited to in-frame clones, with some not included. The profile covers hundreds of thousands of clones, with about 87% appearing a single time and 0.8% to 0.85% taken by the ten largest. Sequenced input: peripheral blood. These receptors were taken from a man aged 18 to 30 with COVID-19, enrolled during active disease. CDR3s include the opening cysteine and the closing phenylalanine or tryptophan. Clone sizes are given selectively: once, few, many, or a class where the clone is expanded.

TRBV5-1	-	TRBJ1-4	CASSLRGQGLEEKLFF
TRBV5-1	-	TRBJ2-3	CASSTGRGGSTDTQYF
TRBV24-1	-	TRBJ2-1	CATSDHQHSSYNEQFF
TRBV2	-	TRBJ2-3	CASSDGGGATDTQYF
TRBV2	-	TRBJ1-1	CASTQRGTGGTEAFF
TRBV6-5	-	TRBJ2-2	CASSYTNTGELFF
TRBV3-1/TRBV3-2	once	TRBJ1-6	CASSQEDRGYNSPLHF
TRBV6-5	-	TRBJ2-7	CASSRNSGSYSEQYF
TRBV20-1	-	TRBJ1-1	CSAIGRVEAFF
TRBV11-3	-	TRBJ2-7	CASSFDNYEQYF
TRBV11-2	-	TRBJ2-2	CASSLNSGTMTGELFF
TRBV5-4	-	TRBJ1-6	CASSFVAGYNSPLHF
TRBV10-2	-	TRBJ2-2	CASRIAGPAGGELFF
TRBV18	once	TRBJ1-1	CASSRDRNTEAFF
TRBV9	once	TRBJ1-2	CASSVGGEANYGYTF
TRBV5-1	-	TRBJ2-3	CASSGHLGLTSTDTQYF
TRBV6-1	-	TRBJ2-3	CASSAQTGTGGVTQYF
TRBV9	-	TRBJ1-3	CASSATLRGNTIYF
TRBV24-1	-	TRBJ1-5	CATSDSGSYQPQHF
TRBV19	-	TRBJ1-1	CASRFARNTEAFF
TRBV3-1/TRBV3-2	-	TRBJ2-1	CASSQGTEYEQFF
TRBV9	-	TRBJ2-3	CASSVVGGVTDTQYF
TRBV6-5	-	TRBJ2-5	CASSYSGGVETQYF
TRBV5-1	-	TRBJ1-2	CASSTRTGGYGYTF
TRBV5-3	-	TRBJ2-3	CARSRPGLAGSEEETDTQYF